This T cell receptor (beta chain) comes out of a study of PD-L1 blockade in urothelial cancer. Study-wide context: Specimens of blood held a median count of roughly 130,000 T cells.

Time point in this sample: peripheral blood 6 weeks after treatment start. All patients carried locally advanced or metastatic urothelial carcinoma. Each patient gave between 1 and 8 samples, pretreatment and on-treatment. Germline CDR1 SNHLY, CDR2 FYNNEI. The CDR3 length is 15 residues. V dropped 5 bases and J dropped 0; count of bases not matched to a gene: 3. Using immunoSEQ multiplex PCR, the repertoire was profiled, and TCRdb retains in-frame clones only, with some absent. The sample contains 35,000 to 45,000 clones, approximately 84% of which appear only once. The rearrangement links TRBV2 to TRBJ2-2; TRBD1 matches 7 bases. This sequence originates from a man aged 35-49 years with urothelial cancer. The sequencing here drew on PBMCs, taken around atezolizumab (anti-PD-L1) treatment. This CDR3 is CASSPDRPNTGELFF. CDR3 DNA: TGTGCCAGCAGTCCGGACAGGCCGAACACCGGGGAGCTGTTTTTT. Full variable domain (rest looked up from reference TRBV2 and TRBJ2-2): EPEVTQTPSHQVTQMGQEVILRCVPISNHLYFYWYRQILGQKVEFLVSFYNNEISEKSEIFDDQFSVERPDGSNFTLKIRSTKLEDSAMYFCASSPDRPNTGELFFGEGSRLTVL.